This TCR beta chain was captured by sequencing in a study of OX40 agonist ivuxolimab in advanced cancers. The protocol was immunoSEQ multiplex PCR, while the TCRdb copy is restricted to in-frame clones and leaves out a portion. The sample gives tens of thousands of clones, about nine tenths of which show up once; 0.32% is in the top ten. Overall study results and limits: Also present in some nonresponders was a low level of normalized T-cell clonal expansion.

Trimming left V 1 base short and J 6 bases short, with 13 bases between. The CDR3 sequence is 15 residues long. Per germline, CDR1 SGHTA and CDR2 FQGNSA. The sample holds a few counts of this clone. Its cognate antigen is unknown. This clonotype originated in an adult with an advanced solid tumor such as melanoma, head and neck, liver or kidney cancer. This chain links TRBV7-2 with TRBJ1-5; no clear D. The sample was CD4+ or CD8+ T cells sorted from blood, taken in a trial of the OX40 agonist ivuxolimab. The CDR3 protein is CASSLDGQSVQPQHF. CDR3 sequence (DNA): TGTGCCAGCAGCTTAGATGGCCAATCGGTTCAGCCCCAGCATTTT.